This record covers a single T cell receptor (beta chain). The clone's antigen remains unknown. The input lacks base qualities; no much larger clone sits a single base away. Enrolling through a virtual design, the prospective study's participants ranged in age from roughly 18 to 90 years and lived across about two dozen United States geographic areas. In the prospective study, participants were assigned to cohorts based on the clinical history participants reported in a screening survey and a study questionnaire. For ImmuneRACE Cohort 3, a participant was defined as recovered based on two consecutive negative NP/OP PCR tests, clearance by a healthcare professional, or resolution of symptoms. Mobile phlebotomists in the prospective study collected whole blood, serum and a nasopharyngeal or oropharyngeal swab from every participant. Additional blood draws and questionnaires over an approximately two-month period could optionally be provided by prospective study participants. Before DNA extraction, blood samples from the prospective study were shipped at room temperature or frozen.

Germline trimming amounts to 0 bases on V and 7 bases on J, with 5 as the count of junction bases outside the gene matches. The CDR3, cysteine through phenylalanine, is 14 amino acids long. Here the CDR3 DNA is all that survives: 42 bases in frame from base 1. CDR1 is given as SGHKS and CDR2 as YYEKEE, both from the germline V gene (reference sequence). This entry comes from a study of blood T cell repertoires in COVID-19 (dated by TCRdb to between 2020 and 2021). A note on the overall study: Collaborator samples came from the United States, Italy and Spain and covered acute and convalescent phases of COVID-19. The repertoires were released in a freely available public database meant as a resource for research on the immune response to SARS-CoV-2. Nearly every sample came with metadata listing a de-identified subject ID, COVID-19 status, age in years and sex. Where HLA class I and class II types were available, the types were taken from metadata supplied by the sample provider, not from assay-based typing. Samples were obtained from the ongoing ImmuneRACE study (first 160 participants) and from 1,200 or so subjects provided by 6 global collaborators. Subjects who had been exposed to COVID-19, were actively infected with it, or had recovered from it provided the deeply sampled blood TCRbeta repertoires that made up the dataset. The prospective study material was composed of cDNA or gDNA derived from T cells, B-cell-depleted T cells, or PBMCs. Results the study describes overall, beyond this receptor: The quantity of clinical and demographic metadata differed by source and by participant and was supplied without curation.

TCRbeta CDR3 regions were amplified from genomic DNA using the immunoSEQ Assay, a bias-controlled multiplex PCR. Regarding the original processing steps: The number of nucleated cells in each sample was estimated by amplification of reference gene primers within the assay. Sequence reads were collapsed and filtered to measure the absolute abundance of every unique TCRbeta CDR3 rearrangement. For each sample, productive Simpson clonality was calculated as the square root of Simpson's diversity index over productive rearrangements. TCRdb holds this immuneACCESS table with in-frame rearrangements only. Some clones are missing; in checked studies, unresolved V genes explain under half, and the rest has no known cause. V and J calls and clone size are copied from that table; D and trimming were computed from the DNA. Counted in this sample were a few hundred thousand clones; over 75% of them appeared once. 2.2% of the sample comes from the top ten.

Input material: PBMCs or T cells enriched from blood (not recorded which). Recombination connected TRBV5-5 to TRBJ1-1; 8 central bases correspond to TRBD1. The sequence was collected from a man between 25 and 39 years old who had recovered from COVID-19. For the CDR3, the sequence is CASSLGGTGHEAFF. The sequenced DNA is TGTGCCAGCAGCTTGGGGGGGACAGGCCATGAAGCTTTCTTT.